The T cell receptor beta chain under discussion was sequenced for a study of blood T cell repertoires in COVID-19. For the study at large: Donors in the United States, Italy and Spain gave samples during acute or convalescent COVID-19.

Produced via immunoSEQ multiplex PCR; TCRdb's table is partial and in-frame only. The table shows about 300,000 clones, with roughly 87% occurring only once. CDR3 size: 14 residues. The germline CDR1 and CDR2 sequences are MDHEN and SYDVKM. The V end lost 6 bases, the J end lost 4 bases, and 16 bases lay between the germline ends. This clone was picked up one time. The TCR sequence derives from a man between 18 and 29 years old with active or convalescent COVID-19. This chain joins TRBV28 and TRBJ2-7, with a tentative D call TRBD1 (6 bases). Sequencing was performed on peripheral blood. The CDR3 region has the DNA TGTGCCAGCAGACCAGGGGCCAAGTCTTACGAGCAGTACTTC. Its protein is CASRPGAKSYEQYF. Full variable domain (remainder filled in from reference TRBV28 and TRBJ2-7): DVKVTQSSRYLVKRTGEKVFLECVQDMDHENMFWYRQDPGLGLRLIYFSYDVKMKEKGDIPEGYSVSREKKERFSLILESASTNQTSMYLCASRPGAKSYEQYFGPGTRLTVT.